This T cell receptor (beta chain) appears in the sequencing data of a study of molecular identifiers for immune sequencing clone quantification. With 6 bases clipped from V and 3 bases from J, the junction kept 26 bases outside the gene matches. The germline CDR1 and CDR2 sequences are MNHGY and SAAAGT. This CDR3 is built from 23 residues. This clonotype was seen a few times. TCRdb called the PCR reads again in MiXCR, with one record for every CDR3 protein. This sample yields some 580,000 distinct CDR3 sequences, of which around 25% are seen a single time; 0.78% belongs to the top ten. Sequenced sample: naive CD8+ T cells from blood, with Jurkat cell RNA spiked in. As to subset: FACS-sorted CD8+CD4-CCR7+CD45RA+ naive T cells. The chain carries TRBV6-8 and TRBJ2-3, with 14 nucleotides matching TRBD2. The sequence was obtained from a human donor in good health. Some libraries in this study had Jurkat cell RNA spiked in. In nucleotides, the CDR3 is TGTGCCAGCAGCGGCCCTGTCGTGCCTTATCCGGGACTAGCGGGGGCGAGGACAGATACGCAGTATTTT. This sequence encodes CASSGPVVPYPGLAGARTDTQYF.